The rows below give T cell receptor beta chains drawn from one sample of a study of regulatory T cells in long-lasting Graves disease. TCRdb recomputed calls from the multiplex PCR reads with MiXCR, one row per CDR3 protein. The sample has about 540,000 distinct CDR3 sequences; approximately 13% are singletons. This sample was shared with a second study, whose subject was T cells in Graves' hyperthyroidism and ophthalmopathy.

The source was peripheral blood mononuclear cells (PBMCs), collected at new diagnosis, from a patient treated with antithyroid drugs. These receptors came from a man aged 25 to 40 with Graves disease. CDR3s include the opening cysteine and the closing phenylalanine or tryptophan. The order of the fields is V gene, J gene, CDR3 protein.

TRBV6-1,TRBJ2-3,CASATSGRLTDTQYF
TRBV29-1,TRBJ1-3,CSVVSPQGKGGNTIYF
TRBV6-1,TRBJ2-1,CASSERLAGGPYNEQFF
TRBV12-3/TRBV12-4,TRBJ2-2,CASRLLRTGELFF
TRBV18,TRBJ1-1,CASSPGLSHTEAFF
TRBV7-8,TRBJ1-4,CASSPRTGVEKLFF
TRBV10-3,TRBJ1-6,CTITGTENSPLHF
TRBV27,TRBJ1-1,CASSTLNGVVSVDTEAFF
TRBV24-1,TRBJ1-1,CATSDGPTEAFF
TRBV24-1,TRBJ2-3,CATSEEGAGTQYF
TRBV27,TRBJ1-5,CATSAARGGNQPQHF
TRBV6-1,TRBJ2-7,CASSPRAGQGSYEQYF
TRBV7-2,TRBJ1-2,CASSLSGGAFYGYTF
TRBV27,TRBJ2-3,CASSLSFGRGTDTQYF
TRBV6-1,TRBJ2-2,CASIFSDNTGELFF
TRBV29-1,TRBJ2-2,CSVDKGGTGELFF
TRBV7-2,TRBJ2-1,CASSTFLLAGNEQFF
TRBV18,TRBJ1-5,CASSPQGGNQPQHF
TRBV6-5,TRBJ2-7,CASSYSGLAVYEQYF
TRBV5-1,TRBJ2-7,CASSRDLGTQNEQYF
TRBV29-1,TRBJ2-3,CSVEATSSDTQYF
TRBV6-1,TRBJ2-5,CASSPGPGETQYF
TRBV13,TRBJ1-2,CASSLGRRQRITGGYTF
TRBV7-9,TRBJ1-3,CASSFSPGSGNTIYF
TRBV9,TRBJ2-7,CASSSRLAGWDEQYF
TRBV6-5,TRBJ2-1,CASSYSPYNEQFF
TRBV5-5,TRBJ1-6,CASSLRGLSPLHF
TRBV2,TRBJ1-3,CASSDRSSGNTIYF
TRBV12-3/TRBV12-4,TRBJ2-2,CASSFIRAANTGEPFF
TRBV5-4,TRBJ2-2,CAGGQGTGELFF
TRBV12-3/TRBV12-4,TRBJ2-2,CASSPRAGELFF
TRBV12-3/TRBV12-4,TRBJ1-5,CASSLGGGQPQHF
TRBV12-3/TRBV12-4,TRBJ2-1,CASTILAGVSYNEQFF
TRBV9,TRBJ2-7,CASSVGTSVSYEQYF
TRBV5-4,TRBJ2-2,CASSLSGRAIGELFF
TRBV4-2,TRBJ2-7,CASSQELSRYYEQYF
TRBV2,TRBJ2-1,CASSASTSGRQFF
TRBV9,TRBJ1-2,CASSVASSGYYGYTF
TRBV18,TRBJ1-2,CASSSTGGITSGYTF
TRBV2,TRBJ2-1,CASSDPRTRNEQFF
TRBV27,TRBJ1-5,CASSFGQGTQPQHF
TRBV15,TRBJ2-1,CATSRVSGQGDFSIGQFF
TRBV29-1,TRBJ2-1,CSLIRDSREQFF
TRBV5-6,TRBJ2-3,CASSPIAGGRTDTQYF
TRBV5-1,TRBJ2-7,CASSSPTYEQHF
TRBV5-1,TRBJ2-7,CASSLVANSYNEQYF
TRBV19,TRBJ2-2,CAIRTVGSGELFF
TRBV28,TRBJ2-5,CASGFGETQYF
TRBV25-1,TRBJ2-1,CASAETRSSYNEQFF
TRBV30,TRBJ2-2,CAWRGLYTGELFF
TRBV2,TRBJ2-1,CASSVTRSVEQFF
TRBV2,TRBJ1-5,CASSRDRSAGQPQHF
TRBV30,TRBJ2-5,CAWAGLQETQYF